This TCR beta chain was observed in a study of blood T cell repertoires in COVID-19. Study overall: Sources were T cells, B-cell-depleted T cells, or PBMCs; the material itself was cDNA or gDNA.

Germline V gene lookup returns CDR1 SGHNT and CDR2 YYREEE (reference sequence). V was pared by 4 bases and J by 3 bases, with 3 bases of the junction left unmatched. The CDR3 runs 14 residues. As originally analysed: The authors estimated nucleated cell counts from reference gene primer amplification. The protocol was immunoSEQ multiplex PCR, while the TCRdb copy is restricted to in-frame clones and leaves out a portion. V, J and clone size were drawn from that table, and D and trimming were deduced from the DNA. This repertoire shows some 96,000 clones, approximately 86% found once; its top ten account for under 2%.

The sequence came from a man at least 80 years old with acute or convalescent COVID-19. The source material was peripheral blood. V is TRBV5-4 and J is TRBJ2-2; 7 bases line up with TRBD1. The CDR3 sequence is CASSIDRDTGELFF. The CDR3 DNA reads as TGTGCCAGCAGCATTGACAGGGACACCGGGGAGCTGTTTTTT.